These 11 T cell receptor beta chains originate from one sample sequenced in a study of Graves' ophthalmopathy and Graves' hyperthyroidism. Amplification targeted the TCR beta CDR3 regions, with RNA transcripts as the source material. RT-PCR was first run with HTBI primers, then multiplex PCR in a second round. From the multiplex PCR reads, TCRdb called clonotypes with MiXCR, one entry per CDR3 protein. The table shows around 660,000 distinct CDR3 sequences, with roughly two fifths occurring only once. Sequencing used peripheral blood. The receptors were gathered from an adult man with Graves' ophthalmopathy.

This sequence joins TRBV10-3 and TRBJ1-2; 10 nucleotides line up with TRBD1. Germline assignment: CDR1 ENHRY and CDR2 SYGVKD. Trimming removed 4 bases from V and 0 bases from J; junction bases left unmatched: 2. The CDR3 is 15 amino acids. CDR3 in amino acids: CAISVTGGPNYGYTF. DNA of the CDR3: TGTGCCATCAGTGTGACAGGGGGCCCTAACTATGGCTACACCTTC.

This clonotype was picked up many times. The rearrangement joins TRBV7-2 to TRBJ1-2, with unresolved D. This CDR3 is built from 13 residues. Trimming left V 4 bases short and J 8 bases short, with 14 bases between. Germline V lookup: CDR1 SGHTA, CDR2 FQGNSA. CDR3 in DNA: TGTGCCAGCAGCTCTAATTTGTGGCCCGGCTACACCTTC. The encoded protein is CASSSNLWPGYTF.

The sample holds many counts of this clonotype. The chain recombines TRBV7-6 with TRBJ1-5; the D gene is possibly TRBD1 (6 bases). The CDR3 consists of 15 residues. Germline loops: CDR1 SGHVS, CDR2 FNYEAQ. Trimming left V 1 base short and J 6 bases short, with 13 bases between. CDR3 loop: CASSLEGTRSQPQHF. The CDR3 coding sequence is TGTGCCAGCAGCTTAGAGGGGACAAGGAGTCAGCCCCAGCATTTT.

This clonotype was detected ten times or more. The V and J genes are TRBV7-2 and TRBJ1-5; D gene uncertain. This CDR3 is 14 amino acids long. Trimming removed 5 bases at V and 4 bases at J, with 12 bases between. CDR1 SGHTA and CDR2 FQGNSA come from the germline V gene. CDR3 sequence (DNA): TGTGCCAGCAGCCTCCTCTACGGAAATCAGCCCCAGCATTTT. Protein: CASSLLYGNQPQHF.

Many counts were recorded for this clonotype. The gene calls are TRBV9 and TRBJ1-2; tentatively, D is TRBD1 (6 bases). Germline CDR1 reads SGDLS; CDR2 reads YYNGEE. The CDR3 runs to 14 residues. V dropped 3 bases and J dropped 3 bases, with 12 bases sitting between them. CDR3 protein: CASSESGEDYGYTF. CDR3 bases: TGTGCCAGCAGCGAATCAGGGGAGGACTATGGCTACACCTTC.

The J gene is TRBJ1-2, the V gene TRBV25-1, with TRBD1 matching 7 bases. Germline-derived CDR1 and CDR2 are MGHDK and SYGVNS. This CDR3 has 17 residues. J lost 1 base, V lost 4 bases, and 12 bases had no gene match. CDR3 bases: TGTGCCAGCAGTGGTTTGGTAACAGGGGCAGTTAACTATGGCTACACCTTC. Its translation is CASSGLVTGAVNYGYTF.

This clonotype was found many times. The chain links TRBV12-5 to TRBJ1-6, with 11 bases identical to TRBD1. This CDR3 spans 15 amino acids. J lost 6 bases, V lost 5 bases, and 3 bases had no gene match. From germline, CDR1 is LGHNT and CDR2 FRNRAP. The DNA of the CDR3 is TGTGCTAGTGGTGCCGGGACAGGGGGTAATTCACCCCTCCACTTT. Protein product: CASGAGTGGNSPLHF.

The sample holds many counts of this clonotype. V usage is TRBV7-2 and J usage is TRBJ2-7; D remains unclear. Germline assignment: CDR1 SGHTA and CDR2 FQGNSA. The V gene lost 1 base and the J gene lost 6 bases, with 10 bases spanning the gap. The CDR3 covers 13 residues. DNA for the CDR3: TGTGCCAGCAGCTTAGACCTAGTTCGCGAGCAGTACTTC. Amino acid sequence: CASSLDLVREQYF.

This clonotype was detected only once. A read error may account for a junction end that differs from germline. The CDR3 DNA sequence: TGCAGTGCTAGAGTAGGGGGGGGATTT. Protein product: CSARVGGGF. The chain couples TRBV20-1 to TRBJ1-5, with D tentatively TRBD1 (6 bases). Germline-derived CDR1 and CDR2 are DFQATT and SNEGSKA (reference sequence). The CDR3 runs 9 residues.

Concerning this clonotype itself: The conserved closing phenylalanine or tryptophan is absent in this CDR3, likely reflecting a read error. The chain employs TRBV10-3 and TRBJ1-1, with no clear D. Germline CDR1 and CDR2: ENHRY and SYGVKD. The CDR3 runs to 14 residues. The CDR3 DNA reads as TGTGCCATCAGTGAGTATCGTCCGAACACCGAAGCTTTCCTT. It translates to CAISEYRPNTEAFL.

A remark on this clonotype: A much bigger clone sits one base away, suggesting this may be a read error. The V call is TRBV10-3, the J call TRBJ1-5, with D maybe TRBD1 (5 bases). The germline V and J ends were trimmed by 3 bases and 0 bases, with 9 bases remaining between them. This CDR3 is built from 15 residues. Germline assignment: CDR1 ENHRY and CDR2 SYGVKD. The CDR3 DNA follows: TGTGCCATCAGTGAAGGAGGGGTTAGCAATCAGCCCCAGCATTTT. Protein product: CAISEGGVSNQPQHF.